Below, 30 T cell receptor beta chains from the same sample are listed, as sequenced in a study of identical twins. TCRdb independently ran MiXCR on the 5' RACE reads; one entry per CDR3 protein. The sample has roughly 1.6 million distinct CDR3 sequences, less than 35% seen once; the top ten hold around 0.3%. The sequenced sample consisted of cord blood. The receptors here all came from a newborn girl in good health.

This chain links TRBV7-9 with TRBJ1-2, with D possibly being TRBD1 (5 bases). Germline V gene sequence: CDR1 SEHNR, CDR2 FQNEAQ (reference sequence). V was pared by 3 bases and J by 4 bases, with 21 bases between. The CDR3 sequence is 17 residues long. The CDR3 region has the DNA TGTGCCAGCAGCTTCATCACCCAGGGCTTTGGGTCCTATGGCTACACCTTC. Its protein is CASSFITQGFGSYGYTF.

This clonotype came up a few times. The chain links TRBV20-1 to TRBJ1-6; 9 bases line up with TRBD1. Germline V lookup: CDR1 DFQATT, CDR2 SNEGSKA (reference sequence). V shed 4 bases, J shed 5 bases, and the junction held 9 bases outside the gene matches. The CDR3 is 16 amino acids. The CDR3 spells CSAKDRGDSHNSPLHF. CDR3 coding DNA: TGCAGTGCTAAAGACAGGGGGGATAGCCATAATTCACCCCTCCACTTT.

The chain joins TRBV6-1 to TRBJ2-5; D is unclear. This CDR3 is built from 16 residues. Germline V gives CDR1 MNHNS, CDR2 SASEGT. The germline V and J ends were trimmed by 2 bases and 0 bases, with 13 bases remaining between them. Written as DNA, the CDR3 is TGTGCCAGCAGTGAAAGGGCTACTTGGGACCAAGAGACCCAGTACTTC. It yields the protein CASSERATWDQETQYF.

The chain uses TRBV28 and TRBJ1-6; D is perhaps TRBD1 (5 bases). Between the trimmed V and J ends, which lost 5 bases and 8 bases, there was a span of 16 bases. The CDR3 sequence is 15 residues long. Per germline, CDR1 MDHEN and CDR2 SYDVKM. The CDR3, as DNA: TGTGCCAGCAGTCCCATCAGGGCCGGGGATTCACCCCTCCACTTT. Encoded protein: CASSPIRAGDSPLHF.

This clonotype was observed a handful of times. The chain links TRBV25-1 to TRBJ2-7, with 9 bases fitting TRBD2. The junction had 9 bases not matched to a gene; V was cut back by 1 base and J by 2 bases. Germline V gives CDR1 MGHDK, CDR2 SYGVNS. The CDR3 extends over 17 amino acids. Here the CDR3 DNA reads TGTGCCAGCAGTGAATCCGTAGCTAGCGGGGCCACCTACGAGCAGTACTTC. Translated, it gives CASSESVASGATYEQYF.

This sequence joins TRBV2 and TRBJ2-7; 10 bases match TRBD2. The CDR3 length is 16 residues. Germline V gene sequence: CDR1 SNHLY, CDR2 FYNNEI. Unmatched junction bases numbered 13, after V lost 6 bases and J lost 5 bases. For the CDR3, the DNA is TGTGCCAGCAGGGACAGAACTAGCGGGGACCCCAACGAGCAGTACTTC. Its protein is CASRDRTSGDPNEQYF.

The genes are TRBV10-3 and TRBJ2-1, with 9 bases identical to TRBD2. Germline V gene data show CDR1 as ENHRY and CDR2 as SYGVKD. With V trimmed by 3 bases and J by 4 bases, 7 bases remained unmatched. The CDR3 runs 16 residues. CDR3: CAISDPGLAGYNEQFF. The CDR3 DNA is TGTGCCATCAGTGACCCGGGACTAGCCGGGTACAATGAGCAGTTCTTC.

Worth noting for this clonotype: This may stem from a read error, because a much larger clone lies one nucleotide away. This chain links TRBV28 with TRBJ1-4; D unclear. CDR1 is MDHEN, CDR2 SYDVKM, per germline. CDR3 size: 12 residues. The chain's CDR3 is CASSFTNEKPFF. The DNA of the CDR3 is TGTGCCAGCAGTTTCACTAATGAAAAACCGTTTTTT.

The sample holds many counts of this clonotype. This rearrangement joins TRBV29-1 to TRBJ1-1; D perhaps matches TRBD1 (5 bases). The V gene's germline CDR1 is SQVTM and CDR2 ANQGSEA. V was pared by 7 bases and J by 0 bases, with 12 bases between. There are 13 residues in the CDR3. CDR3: CSAETVMNTEAFF. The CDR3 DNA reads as TGCAGCGCCGAGACAGTAATGAACACTGAAGCTTTCTTT.

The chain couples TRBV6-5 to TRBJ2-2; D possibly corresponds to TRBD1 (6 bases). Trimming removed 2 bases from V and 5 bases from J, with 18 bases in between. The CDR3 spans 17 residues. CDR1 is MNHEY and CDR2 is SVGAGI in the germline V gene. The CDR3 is CASSYRVGQIFTGELFF. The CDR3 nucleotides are TGTGCCAGCAGTTACAGGGTCGGACAGATTTTTACCGGGGAGCTGTTTTTT.

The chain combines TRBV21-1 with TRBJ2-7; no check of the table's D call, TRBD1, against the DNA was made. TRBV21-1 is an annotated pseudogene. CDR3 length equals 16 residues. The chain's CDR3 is CASSKALTASSYEQYF. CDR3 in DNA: TGTGCCAGCAGCAAAGCGCTGACAGCGAGCTCCTACGAGCAGTACTTC.

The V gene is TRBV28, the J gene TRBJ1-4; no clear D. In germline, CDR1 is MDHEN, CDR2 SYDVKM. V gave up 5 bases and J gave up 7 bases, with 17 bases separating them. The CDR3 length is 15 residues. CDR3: CASSPQPEFIEKLFF. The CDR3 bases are TGTGCCAGCAGTCCCCAGCCGGAGTTCATTGAAAAACTGTTTTTT.

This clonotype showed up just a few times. CDR3 DNA sequence: TGTGCCAGCAGCCGCCCGTACGATGAGCAGTTCTTC. It translates to CASSRPYDEQFF. The rearrangement joins TRBV27 to TRBJ2-1, with D uncertain. This CDR3 is built from 12 residues. In germline, CDR1 is MNHEY, CDR2 SMNVEV (reference sequence). Trimming shortened V by 6 bases and J by 8 bases, and 11 bases separated the two germline ends.

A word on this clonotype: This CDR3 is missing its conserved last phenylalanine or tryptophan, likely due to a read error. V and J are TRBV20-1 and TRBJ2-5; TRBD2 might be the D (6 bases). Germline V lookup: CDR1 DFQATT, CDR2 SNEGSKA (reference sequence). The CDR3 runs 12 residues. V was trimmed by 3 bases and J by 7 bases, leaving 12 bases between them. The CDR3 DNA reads TGCAGTGCTAGGGGACTGGAGGTGACCCAGTACGTC. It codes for CSARGLEVTQYV.

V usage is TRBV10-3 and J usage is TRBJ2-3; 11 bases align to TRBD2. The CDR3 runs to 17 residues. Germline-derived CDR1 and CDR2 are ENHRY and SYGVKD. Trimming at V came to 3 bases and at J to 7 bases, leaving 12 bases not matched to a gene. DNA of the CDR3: TGTGCCATCAGTGATGGAACGGGACTAGCGGCAGGAAATACGCAGTATTTT. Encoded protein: CAISDGTGLAAGNTQYF.

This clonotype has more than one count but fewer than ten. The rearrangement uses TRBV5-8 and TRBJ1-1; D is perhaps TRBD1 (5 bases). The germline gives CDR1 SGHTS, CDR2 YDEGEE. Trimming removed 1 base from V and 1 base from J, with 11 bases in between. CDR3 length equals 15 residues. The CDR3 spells CASSLPTVPNTEAFF. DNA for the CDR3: TGTGCCAGCAGCTTGCCGACAGTCCCGAACACTGAAGCTTTCTTT.

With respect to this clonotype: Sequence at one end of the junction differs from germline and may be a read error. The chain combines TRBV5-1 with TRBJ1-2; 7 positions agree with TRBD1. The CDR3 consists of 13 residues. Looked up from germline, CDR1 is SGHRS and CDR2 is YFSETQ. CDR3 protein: CASSPGDSYGHTF. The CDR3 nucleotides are TGCGCCAGCAGCCCGGGGGACAGCTATGGCCACACCTTC.

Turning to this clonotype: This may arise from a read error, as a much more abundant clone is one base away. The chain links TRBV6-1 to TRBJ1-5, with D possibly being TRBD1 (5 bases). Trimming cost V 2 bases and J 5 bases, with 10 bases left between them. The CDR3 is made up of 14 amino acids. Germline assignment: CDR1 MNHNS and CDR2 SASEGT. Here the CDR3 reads CASSETGGDQPQHF. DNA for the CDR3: TGTGCCAGCAGTGAAACGGGAGGGGATCAGCCCCAGCATTTT.

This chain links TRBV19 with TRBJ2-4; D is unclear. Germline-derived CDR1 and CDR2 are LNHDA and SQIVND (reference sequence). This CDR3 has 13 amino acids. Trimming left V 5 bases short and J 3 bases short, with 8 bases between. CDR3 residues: CASSRNDKNIQYF. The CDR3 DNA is TGTGCCAGTAGTCGGAATGACAAAAACATTCAGTACTTC.

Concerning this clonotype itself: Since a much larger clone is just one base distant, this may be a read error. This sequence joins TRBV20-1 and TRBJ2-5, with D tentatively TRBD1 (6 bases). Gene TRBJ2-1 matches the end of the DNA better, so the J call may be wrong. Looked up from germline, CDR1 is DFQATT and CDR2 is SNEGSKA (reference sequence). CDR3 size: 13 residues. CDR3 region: CSARGTVQETQFF. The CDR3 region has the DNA TGCAGTGCTAGAGGGACAGTACAAGAGACCCAGTTCTTC.

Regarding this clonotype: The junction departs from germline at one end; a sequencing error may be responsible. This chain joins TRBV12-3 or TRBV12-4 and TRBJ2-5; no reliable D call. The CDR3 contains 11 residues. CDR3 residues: CASSFAETRYF. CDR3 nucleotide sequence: TGTGCCAGCAGTTTCGCAGAGACCCGGTACTTC.

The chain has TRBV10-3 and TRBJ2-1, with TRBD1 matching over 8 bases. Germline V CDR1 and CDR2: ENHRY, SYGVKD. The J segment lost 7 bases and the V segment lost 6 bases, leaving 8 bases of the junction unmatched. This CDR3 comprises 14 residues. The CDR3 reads CAIRGDRHGNEQFF. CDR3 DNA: TGTGCCATCAGGGGGGACAGGCACGGTAATGAGCAGTTCTTC.

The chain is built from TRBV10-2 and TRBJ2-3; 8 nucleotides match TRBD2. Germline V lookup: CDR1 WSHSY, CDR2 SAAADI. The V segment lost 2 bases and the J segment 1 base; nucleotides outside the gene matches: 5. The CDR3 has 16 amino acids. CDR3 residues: CASSEGGLVGTDTQYF. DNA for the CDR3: TGCGCCAGCAGTGAGGGGGGACTAGTCGGCACAGATACGCAGTATTTT.

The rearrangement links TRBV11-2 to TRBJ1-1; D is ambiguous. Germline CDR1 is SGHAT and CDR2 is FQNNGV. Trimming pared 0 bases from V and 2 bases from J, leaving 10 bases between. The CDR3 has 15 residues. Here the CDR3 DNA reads TGTGCCAGCAGCTTAGAGGACCTTGATAACACTGAAGCTTTCTTT. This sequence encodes CASSLEDLDNTEAFF.

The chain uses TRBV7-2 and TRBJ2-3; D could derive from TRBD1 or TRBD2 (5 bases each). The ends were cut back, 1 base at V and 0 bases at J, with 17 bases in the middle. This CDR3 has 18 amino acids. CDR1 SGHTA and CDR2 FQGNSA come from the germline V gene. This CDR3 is CASSLGPMLGASTDTQYF. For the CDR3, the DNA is TGTGCCAGCAGCTTAGGCCCCATGCTCGGGGCTAGCACAGATACGCAGTATTTT.

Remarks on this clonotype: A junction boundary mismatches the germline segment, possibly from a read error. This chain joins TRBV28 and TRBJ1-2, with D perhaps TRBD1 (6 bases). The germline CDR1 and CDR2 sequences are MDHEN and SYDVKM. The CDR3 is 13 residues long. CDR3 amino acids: CASTITGNYGYAF. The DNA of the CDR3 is TGTGCCAGCACCATTACAGGGAACTATGGCTACGCCTTC.

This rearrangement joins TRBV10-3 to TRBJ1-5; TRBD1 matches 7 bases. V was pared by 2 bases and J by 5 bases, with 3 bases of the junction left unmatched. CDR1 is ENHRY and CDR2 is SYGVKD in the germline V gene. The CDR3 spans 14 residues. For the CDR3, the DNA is TGTGCCATCAGTGAGGGACAGGCCCATCAGCCCCAGCATTTT. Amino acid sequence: CAISEGQAHQPQHF.

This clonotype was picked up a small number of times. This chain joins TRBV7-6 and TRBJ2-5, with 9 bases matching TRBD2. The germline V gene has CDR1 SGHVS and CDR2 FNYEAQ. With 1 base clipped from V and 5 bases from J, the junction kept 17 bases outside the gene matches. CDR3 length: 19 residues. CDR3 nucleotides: TGTGCCAGCAGCTTAGTGCCCCCCTCTAGCGGGAAGAGTCGGGAGACCCAGTACTTC. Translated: CASSLVPPSSGKSRETQYF.

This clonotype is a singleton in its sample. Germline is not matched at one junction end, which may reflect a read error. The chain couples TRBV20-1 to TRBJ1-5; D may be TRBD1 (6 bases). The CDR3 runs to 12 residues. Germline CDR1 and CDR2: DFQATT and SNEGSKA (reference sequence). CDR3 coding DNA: TGCAGTGCTAGCAGGGGCAATCAGCTCCAGCATTTT. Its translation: CSASRGNQLQHF.

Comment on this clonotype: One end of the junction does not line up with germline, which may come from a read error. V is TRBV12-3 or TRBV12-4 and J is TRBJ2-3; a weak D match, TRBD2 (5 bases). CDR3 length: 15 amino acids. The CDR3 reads CAGSTTGVTTDTQYF. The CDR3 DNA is TGTGCCGGCTCCACCACCGGGGTGACCACAGATACGCAATATTTT.